This T cell receptor beta chain was profiled in a study of cytomegalovirus exposure and HLA in healthy donors. Broader study findings: Roughly uniform depth of sequencing across donors was assumed in presence/absence analyses. TCR beta sequences reportedly predicted most subjects' HLA-A and HLA-B alleles accurately. Most observed TCR sequences were rare, whereas some public TCRs were detected in many donors.

This CDR3 is built from 14 residues. Trimming pared 6 bases from V and 2 bases from J, leaving 14 bases between. Germline assignment: CDR1 SGHRS and CDR2 YFSETQ. PCR was performed using 60 Vbeta and 13 Jbeta primers. Clones were sequenced by immunoSEQ multiplex PCR, and TCRdb holds only the in-frame ones, with some missing. The sample yields 250,000 to 300,000 clones, about 83% seen once. Of note for this clone: Antigen: not known.

The source is a woman aged 40 to 50 in good health and CMV-seropositive. V usage is TRBV5-1 and J usage is TRBJ1-2; D perhaps matches TRBD1 (5 bases). Sequencing was done on a sample of PBMCs. CDR3 sequence (DNA): TGCGCCAGCACCCTGACGGGGGAGAACTATGGCTACACCTTC. Translating gives CASTLTGENYGYTF.